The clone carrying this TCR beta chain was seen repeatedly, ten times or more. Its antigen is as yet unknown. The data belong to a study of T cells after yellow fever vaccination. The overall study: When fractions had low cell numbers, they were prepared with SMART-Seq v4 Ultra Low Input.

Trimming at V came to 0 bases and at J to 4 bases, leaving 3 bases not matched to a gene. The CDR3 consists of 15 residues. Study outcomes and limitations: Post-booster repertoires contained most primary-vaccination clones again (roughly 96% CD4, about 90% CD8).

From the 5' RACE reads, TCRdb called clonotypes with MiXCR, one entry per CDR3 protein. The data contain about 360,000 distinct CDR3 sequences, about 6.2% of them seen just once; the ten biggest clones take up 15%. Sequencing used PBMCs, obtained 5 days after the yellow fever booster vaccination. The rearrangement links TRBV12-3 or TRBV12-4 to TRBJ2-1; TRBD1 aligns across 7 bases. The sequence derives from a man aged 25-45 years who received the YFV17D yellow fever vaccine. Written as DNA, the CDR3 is TGTGCCAGCAGTTTAGCCGGACAGGCTTACAATGAGCAGTTCTTC. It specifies CASSLAGQAYNEQFF.